The clone carrying this T cell receptor beta chain appeared many times. From germline, CDR1 is DFQATT and CDR2 SNEGSKA (reference sequence). There are 12 residues in the CDR3. The germline V and J ends were trimmed by 7 bases and 5 bases, with 14 bases remaining between them. Exclusion of a patient resulted from uncontrolled infection, other autoimmune disease, pregnancy or lactation. Based on clinical symptoms, serum thyroxine and TRAb, thyroid ultrasound and orbital computed tomography, diagnoses were reached. This sample stems from a study of T cells in Graves' hyperthyroidism and ophthalmopathy. The investigators amplified TCR beta CDR3 regions from RNA transcripts. RT-PCR in the first round (using the HTBI primer set) targeted the TCR CDR3. TCRdb re-derived calls from the multiplex PCR reads in MiXCR, one entry per CDR3 protein. The sample holds 660,000 or so distinct CDR3 sequences, nearly 45% seen once.

This rearrangement joins TRBV20-1 to TRBJ1-2; unclear D gene. The receptor was derived from an adult man with Graves' disease, either hyperthyroidism or ophthalmopathy (not recorded which). Specimen: peripheral blood or thyroid tissue (not recorded which). The CDR3 reads CSVLWPRYGYTF. The CDR3 nucleotides read TGCAGTGTTCTCTGGCCGAGATATGGCTACACCTTC.